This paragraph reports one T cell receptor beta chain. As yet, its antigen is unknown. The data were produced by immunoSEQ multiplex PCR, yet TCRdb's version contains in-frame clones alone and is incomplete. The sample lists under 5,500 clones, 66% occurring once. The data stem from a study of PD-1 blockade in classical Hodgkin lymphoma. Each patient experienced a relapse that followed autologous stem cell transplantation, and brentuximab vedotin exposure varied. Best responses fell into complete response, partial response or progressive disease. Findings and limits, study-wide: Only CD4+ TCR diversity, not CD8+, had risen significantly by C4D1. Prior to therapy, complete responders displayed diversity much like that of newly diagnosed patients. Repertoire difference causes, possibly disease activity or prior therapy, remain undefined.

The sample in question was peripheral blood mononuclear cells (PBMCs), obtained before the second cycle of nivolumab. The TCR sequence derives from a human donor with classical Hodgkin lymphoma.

The CDR3, as DNA: TGTGCCAGGGAAGACAGGGCTTTCCCTCACCAAGCTTTCTTT. Protein product: CAREDRAFPHQAFF. This sequence joins TRBV19 and TRBJ1-1, with 7 bases matching TRBD1. Germline CDR1 is LNHDA and CDR2 is SQIVND (reference sequence). V shed 9 bases, J shed 9 bases, and the junction held 16 bases outside the gene matches. The CDR3 is 14 amino acids. Using reference TRBV19 and TRBJ1-1 for the parts outside the CDR3, the full variable domain is DGGITQSPKYLFRKEGQNVTLSCEQNLNHDAMYWYRQDPGQGLRLIYYSQIVNDFQKGDIAEGYSVSREKKESFPLTVTSAQKNPTAFYLCAREDRAFPHQAFFGQGTRLTVV.